This paragraph covers one TCR beta chain sequence. Germline V lookup: CDR1 KGHSH, CDR2 LQKENI. Trimming at V came to 6 bases and at J to 5 bases, leaving 7 bases not matched to a gene. The CDR3 loop spans 13 amino acids. The sample originates from a study of blood T cell repertoires in COVID-19. The wider study: The United States, Italy and Spain were the sources of the acute and convalescent COVID-19 samples. PBMCs, B-cell-depleted T cells, or T cells were the source of the cDNA or gDNA that made up the material.

Each recovered donor of Cohort 3 presented with two negative PCRs, clearance, or symptom resolution. Authors' analysis steps: Amplifying reference gene primers gave estimates of nucleated cell counts. Here immunoSEQ multiplex PCR was the method, and the copy in TCRdb shows in-frame clones only, minus some. V and J calls and clone size are given by that table; D and trimming were obtained from the DNA. The sample yields a few hundred thousand clones, approximately 88% seen once. The chain links TRBV18 to TRBJ2-7; 7 nucleotides align to TRBD1. The sequence derives from a woman aged 18-29 years who had recovered from COVID-19. Sequenced input: PBMCs or T cells enriched from blood (not recorded which). CDR3 nucleotide sequence: TGTGCCAGCTCTCCAATCACAGGGGACGAGCAGTACTTC. Its translation: CASSPITGDEQYF.